A single sample gave rise to the 17 T cell receptor beta chains below, sequenced in a study of T-cell reconstitution after alpha-beta-depleted transplantation in children. Unique molecular identifiers were incorporated during preparation of the TCRbeta library. TCRdb ran MiXCR on the PCR reads and lists one entry per CDR3 protein. The data contain tens of thousands of distinct CDR3 sequences, roughly 18% of them singletons. This specimen consisted of PBMCs, mostly from graft donor cells, obtained 360 days after TCRalphabeta/CD19-depleted stem cell transplant. These receptor sequences come from a male patient aged 2 to 10 who had a stem cell transplant for acute lymphoblastic leukemia, so the T cells may come from the graft donor.

There are a few counts of this clonotype. The chain carries TRBV12-3 or TRBV12-4 and TRBJ1-6; the match to TRBD1 covers 7 bases. With 8 bases clipped from V and 9 bases from J, the junction kept 7 bases outside the gene matches. The CDR3 is 13 amino acids. CDR3 residues: CASGKRGPSPLHF. The DNA of the CDR3 is TGTGCCAGCGGCAAGAGGGGGCCTTCACCCCTCCACTTT.

The chain carries TRBV6-1 and TRBJ2-1; D call uncertain. Deletions cut 6 bases from V and 7 bases from J, with 16 bases between. Germline values: CDR1 MNHNS, CDR2 SASEGT. The CDR3 sequence is 14 residues long. In DNA form, the CDR3 reads TGTGCCAGCAGCCCTCGGGTTAGTCGGAATGAGCAGTTCTTC. This encodes CASSPRVSRNEQFF.

This clonotype was counted only a few times. The gene calls are TRBV6-1 and TRBJ2-3; tentative D call: TRBD2 (7 bases). CDR1 and CDR2 from the germline V gene are MNHNS and SASEGT. Trimming removed 7 bases at V and 2 bases at J, with 16 bases between. The CDR3 covers 15 residues. The CDR3 sequence is CASNLGGAYTDTQYF. The CDR3 DNA follows: TGTGCCAGCAACCTTGGGGGGGCCTACACAGATACGCAGTATTTT.

The rearrangement joins TRBV5-5 to TRBJ2-7; the D is unclear. V lost 1 base and J lost 2, with 10 bases in between. The CDR3 is made up of 14 amino acids. Germline-derived CDR1 and CDR2 are SGHKS and YYEKEE (reference sequence). The CDR3 DNA reads as TGTGCCAGCAGCTTGCTGAGAAAACCCTACGAGCAGTACTTC. Protein product: CASSLLRKPYEQYF.

This rearrangement joins TRBV28 to TRBJ1-5; D uncertain. Trimming pared 3 bases from V and 2 bases from J, leaving 5 bases between. The CDR3 contains 13 residues. The V gene's germline CDR1 is MDHEN and CDR2 SYDVKM. As DNA, the CDR3 is TGTGCCAGCAGTTTGCTAGGCAATCAGCCCCAGCATTTT. This gives the protein CASSLLGNQPQHF.

This clonotype turned up a few times. The CDR3 nucleotides are TGTGCCACCAGTGCTAGGACCCTTCTCTCCTACAATGAGCAGTTCTTC. Translating gives CATSARTLLSYNEQFF. This chain uses TRBV24-1 with TRBJ2-1, with D unresolved. The length of the CDR3 is 16 residues. CDR1 and CDR2 from the germline V gene are KGHDR and SFDVKD. V lost 5 bases and J lost 0, with 13 bases in between.

The CDR3, as DNA: TGTGCCATCAGTGAGCTCGCTACGCATGAGCAGTTCTTC. Its translation is CAISELATHEQFF. The rearrangement joins TRBV10-3 to TRBJ2-1; D not resolved. V gave up 2 bases and J gave up 8 bases, with 10 bases separating them. This CDR3 has 13 residues. CDR1 and CDR2 (germline): ENHRY, SYGVKD.

This clonotype came up a few times. The CDR3 DNA follows: TGCGCCAGCTGCGTTCGAGGGGCCAACGTCCTGACTTTC. Amino acids: CASCVRGANVLTF. This chain connects TRBV5-1 to TRBJ2-6; D ambiguous. The ends were cut back, 7 bases at V and 4 bases at J, with 9 bases in the middle. CDR1 and CDR2 from the germline V gene are SGHRS and YFSETQ. The CDR3 consists of 13 residues.

The chain joins TRBV12-3 or TRBV12-4 to TRBJ2-7; D possibly corresponds to TRBD2 (5 bases). V shed 7 bases and J shed 1 base, with 14 bases lying between them. There are 14 residues in the CDR3. CDR3 nucleotide sequence: TGTGCCAGCACGAAAGGCGGGTCTTCCTACGAGCAGTACTTC. Amino acid sequence: CASTKGGSSYEQYF.

The chain joins TRBV12-3 or TRBV12-4 to TRBJ2-7; D is uncertain. The V end was cut by 8 bases, the J end by 9 bases, with 17 bases between. The CDR3 is made up of 12 amino acids. CDR3 in amino acids: CASATPPGGQYF. The CDR3 DNA reads TGTGCCAGCGCTACCCCCCCGGGCGGGCAGTACTTC.

Concerning this clonotype: This may stem from a read error, because a much larger clone lies one nucleotide away. V usage is TRBV2 and J usage is TRBJ2-2, with D perhaps TRBD2 (5 bases). Looked up from germline, CDR1 is SNHLY and CDR2 is FYNNEI. This CDR3 is 18 amino acids long. The CDR3 sequence is CTSRTAVVAPLNTGELFF. CDR3 nucleotide sequence: TGTACCAGCAGAACGGCGGTGGTAGCGCCACTGAACACCGGGGAGCTGTTTTTT.

The rearrangement links TRBV4-2 to TRBJ2-7, with D unclear. CDR3 size: 13 residues. V was clipped by 4 bases and J by 1 base, with 8 bases between them. In germline, CDR1 is LGHNA, CDR2 YNFKEQ. CDR3 nucleotide sequence: TGTGCCAGCAGCCCTGAGGAGTCCTACGAGCAGTACTTC. It encodes CASSPEESYEQYF.

This clonotype turned up a few times. The V gene is TRBV29-1, the J gene TRBJ2-7; D is possibly TRBD1 (6 bases). V shed 4 bases and J shed 2 bases, with 12 bases lying between them. This CDR3 has 13 residues. Germline loops: CDR1 SQVTM, CDR2 ANQGSEA. The CDR3 reads CSVVFQGTYEQYF. CDR3 bases: TGCAGCGTTGTATTTCAGGGGACCTACGAGCAGTACTTC.

J is TRBJ1-1 and V is TRBV7-9; D might be TRBD1 (5 bases). V lost 5 bases, J lost 8 bases, and 18 bases lay in between. CDR3 size: 14 residues. Germline assignment: CDR1 SEHNR and CDR2 FQNEAQ (reference sequence). In DNA form, the CDR3 reads TGTGCCAGCAGCATCCTGAGGGGACTAGAAGAAGCTTTCTTT. Its protein is CASSILRGLEEAFF.

The rearrangement links TRBV29-1 to TRBJ2-3, with D unclear. The CDR3 runs to 11 residues. Per the germline V gene, CDR1 is SQVTM and CDR2 is ANQGSEA. The ends were cut back, 4 bases at V and 0 bases at J, with 2 bases in the middle. The CDR3 spells CSVASTDTQYF. The CDR3 DNA is TGCAGCGTTGCTAGCACAGATACGCAGTATTTT.

This clonotype turned up a few times. The chain uses TRBV5-1 and TRBJ2-3, with D uncertain. There are 15 residues in the CDR3. Germline CDR1 SGHRS, CDR2 YFSETQ. The V and J ends lost 1 base and 0 bases respectively, with 9 bases between them. The CDR3 reads CASSLYPSSTDTQYF. The CDR3 DNA reads TGCGCCAGCAGCTTGTATCCATCTAGCACAGATACGCAGTATTTT.

This chain joins TRBV9 and TRBJ1-1; the D gene is possibly TRBD1 (6 bases). This CDR3 spans 13 amino acids. The germline CDR1 and CDR2 sequences are SGDLS and YYNGEE. With 4 bases removed from V and 4 bases from J, the gap between germline ends came to 11 bases. The CDR3 sequence is CASSTGQFTEAFF. The CDR3 DNA follows: TGTGCCAGCAGCACTGGACAGTTCACTGAAGCTTTCTTT.